This record looks at one T cell receptor beta chain sequence and its context. This sample was included in a study of blood T cell repertoires in COVID-19. Germline loops: CDR1 MNHEY, CDR2 SMNVEV (reference sequence). The CDR3 extends over 14 amino acids. With 8 bases removed from V and 5 bases from J, the gap between germline ends came to 16 bases. TCRdb's copy holds only in-frame clones and misses some; the assay was immunoSEQ multiplex PCR. Among approximately 120,000 clones listed, approximately 80% were seen once. The chain combines TRBV27 with TRBJ2-1; D is possibly TRBD1 (6 bases). Sequencing was carried out using peripheral blood. The clonotype originates from a woman in her forties or fifties with acute or convalescent COVID-19. Here the CDR3 DNA reads TGTGCCAGCCAGGCACAGGGCCCCAACAATGAGCAGTTCTTC. Protein product: CASQAQGPNNEQFF.